Listed here are 6 T cell receptor beta chains from one sample, sequenced in a study of cytotoxic CD8 clonotypes in ibrutinib-treated CLL. TCRdb's table, derived via immunoSEQ multiplex PCR, lists solely in-frame clones and lacks some. The sample yields roughly 6,000 clones, 60% to 75% seen once. Sequencing was performed on PBMCs, taken before ibrutinib treatment. These receptors were taken from a human donor with chronic lymphocytic leukemia.

V is TRBV19 and J is TRBJ2-7; 13 bases are shared with TRBD2. Trimming took 6 bases from V and 5 from J; bases not matched to a gene: 10. This CDR3 is built from 16 residues. Per the germline V gene, CDR1 is LNHDA and CDR2 is SQIVND (reference sequence). The CDR3 nucleotides read TGTGCCAGTAGCCGACTAGCGGGAGGCCGGGAGAACGAGCAGTACTTC. It yields the protein CASSRLAGGRENEQYF.

This chain links TRBV18 with TRBJ2-7; the D gene is possibly TRBD2 (6 bases). Trimming left V 6 bases short and J 5 bases short, with 23 bases between. This CDR3 has 16 residues. The V gene's germline CDR1 is KGHSH and CDR2 LQKENI. CDR3 sequence (DNA): TGTGCCAGCTCGCCTACCGACCGTCTAGCGAGCAACGAGCAGTACTTC. Protein product: CASSPTDRLASNEQYF.

The sample holds a few counts of this clone. This chain links TRBV15 with TRBJ1-1; D possibly corresponds to TRBD1 (5 bases). The germline V and J ends were trimmed by 0 bases and 6 bases, with 14 bases remaining between them. Germline-derived CDR1 and CDR2 are LNHNV and YYDKDF (reference sequence). The CDR3 contains 15 residues. CDR3 sequence (DNA): TGTGCCACCAGCAGAGATAGGGGAGGCAGCGCTGAAGCTTTCTTT. Translating gives CATSRDRGGSAEAFF.

A few counts support this clone. The chain uses TRBV9 and TRBJ1-4, with TRBD1 matching over 7 bases. This CDR3 region has 15 residues. Germline loops: CDR1 SGDLS, CDR2 YYNGEE. Germline trimming cut 1 base from V and 7 bases from J; bases unmatched to any gene: 7. CDR3 loop: CASSVSGTAGEKLFF. In DNA form, the CDR3 reads TGTGCCAGCAGCGTATCCGGGACAGCGGGTGAAAAACTGTTTTTT.

The V gene is TRBV5-5, the J gene TRBJ1-3; D remains ambiguous. Germline assignment: CDR1 SGHKS and CDR2 YYEKEE (reference sequence). CDR3 size: 17 residues. Trimming took off 3 bases at V and 5 bases at J, with 21 bases between the two ends. The chain's CDR3 is CASSSISGQALRNTIYF. DNA for the CDR3: TGTGCCAGCAGCTCCATATCGGGCCAAGCCCTGAGAAACACCATATATTTT.

This chain joins TRBV29-1 and TRBJ1-1, with D hard to call. The ends were cut back, 4 bases at V and 3 bases at J, with 12 bases in the middle. This CDR3 has 13 amino acids. The germline CDR1 and CDR2 sequences are SQVTM and ANQGSEA. The CDR3 loop reads CSVVYTRDTEAFF. The DNA for the CDR3 is TGCAGCGTTGTCTACACGAGAGACACTGAAGCTTTCTTT.